The 2 T cell receptor beta chains below all came from one sample that was sequenced in a study of identical twins (TCRdb year 2016). The library was prepared using 5' RACE. Reads for this sample came from an Illumina HiSeq 2000. TCRdb handled the public reads itself, with Q25 trimming in fastp and clone calling in MiXCR, and kept productive beta chains. Entries that share a CDR3 protein sequence are merged under the most common genes and DNA. The sample data list about 810,000 distinct CDR3 sequences, and about 12% of these were observed just once. The ten largest clonotypes hold around 1.6% of the sample. These data were likewise used in another study, on yellow fever vaccine responses in identical twins.

The specimen was PBMCs. Receptors originate from a woman under 30 in good health.

This clonotype occurred a few times. This sequence joins TRBV15 and TRBJ2-5; no clear D gene. The ends were cut back, 1 base at V and 7 bases at J, with 4 bases in the middle. This CDR3 region has 11 residues. From germline, CDR1 is LNHNV and CDR2 YYDKDF (reference sequence). CDR3 DNA: TGTGCCACCAGCAGAGGGGGGACCCAGTACTTC. Amino acids: CATSRGGTQYF.

This clonotype was detected ten times or more. The J gene is TRBJ2-7, the V gene TRBV20-1; 11 positions match TRBD1. Trimming at V came to 1 base and at J to 4 bases, leaving 6 bases not matched to a gene. Per the germline V gene, CDR1 is DFQATT and CDR2 is SNEGSKA (reference sequence). This CDR3 spans 15 amino acids. The CDR3 sequence is CSARAPGQGGYEQYF. CDR3 nucleotides: TGCAGTGCTAGAGCTCCGGGACAGGGGGGTTACGAGCAGTACTTC.